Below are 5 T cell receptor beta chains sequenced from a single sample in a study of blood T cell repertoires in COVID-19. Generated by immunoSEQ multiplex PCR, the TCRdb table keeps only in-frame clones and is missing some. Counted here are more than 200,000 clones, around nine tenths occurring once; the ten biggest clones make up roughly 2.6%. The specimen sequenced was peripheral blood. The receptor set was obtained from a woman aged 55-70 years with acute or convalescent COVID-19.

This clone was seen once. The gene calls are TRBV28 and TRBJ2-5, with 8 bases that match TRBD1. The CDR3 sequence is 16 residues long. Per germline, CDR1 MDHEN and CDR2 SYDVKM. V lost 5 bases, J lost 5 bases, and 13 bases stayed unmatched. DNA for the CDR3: TGTGCCAGCAGTCCCCGTCGACAGGGGAATAGGGAGACCCAGTACTTC. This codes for CASSPRRQGNRETQYF.

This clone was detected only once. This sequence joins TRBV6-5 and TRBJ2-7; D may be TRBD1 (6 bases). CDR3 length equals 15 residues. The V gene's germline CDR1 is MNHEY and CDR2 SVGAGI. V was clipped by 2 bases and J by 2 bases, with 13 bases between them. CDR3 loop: CASSYRGRGTYEQYF. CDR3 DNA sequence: TGTGCCAGCAGTTACCGGGGCAGGGGAACCTACGAGCAGTACTTC.

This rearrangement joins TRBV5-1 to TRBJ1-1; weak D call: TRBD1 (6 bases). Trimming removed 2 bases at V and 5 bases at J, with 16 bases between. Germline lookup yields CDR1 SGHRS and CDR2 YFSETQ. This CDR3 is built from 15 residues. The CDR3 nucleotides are TGCGCCAGCAGCTTCCAGCAGGGGCTGGGTACTGAAGCTTTCTTT. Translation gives CASSFQQGLGTEAFF.

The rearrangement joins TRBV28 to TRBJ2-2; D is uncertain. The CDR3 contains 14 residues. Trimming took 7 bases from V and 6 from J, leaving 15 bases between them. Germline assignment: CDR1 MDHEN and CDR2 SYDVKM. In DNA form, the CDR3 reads TGTGCCAGCACCGAATTCACGAGGCCCGGGGAGCTGTTTTTT. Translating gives CASTEFTRPGELFF.

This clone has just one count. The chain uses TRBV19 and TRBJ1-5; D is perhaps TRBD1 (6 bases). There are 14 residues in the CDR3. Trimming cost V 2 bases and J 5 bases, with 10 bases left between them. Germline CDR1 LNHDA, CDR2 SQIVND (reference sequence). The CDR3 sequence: CASSIRAGDQPQHF. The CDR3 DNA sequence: TGTGCCAGTAGTATACGGGCAGGGGATCAGCCCCAGCATTTT. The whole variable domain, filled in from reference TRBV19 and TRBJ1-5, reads DGGITQSPKYLFRKEGQNVTLSCEQNLNHDAMYWYRQDPGQGLRLIYYSQIVNDFQKGDIAEGYSVSREKKESFPLTVTSAQKNPTAFYLCASSIRAGDQPQHFGDGTRLSIL.